These 11 T cell receptor beta chains came from one sample sequenced in a study of blood T cells in healthy people across ages. For the second PCR, which ran for about 6 to 11 cycles, a sample-barcoded 5' primer and a J-beta primer mix were used. TCRdb re-called the 5' RACE reads through MiXCR, storing one row per CDR3 protein. The data contain over a million distinct CDR3 sequences, about 42% of them singletons. The sequencing sample was made of blood. The source of these receptors is a young woman in good health.

This clonotype has only a few counts. The chain joins TRBV2 to TRBJ1-5; D not certain. The CDR3 consists of 14 residues. V was pared by 3 bases and J by 2 bases, with 8 bases between. Per the germline V gene, CDR1 is SNHLY and CDR2 is FYNNEI. DNA for the CDR3: TGTGCCAGCAGTGAGGCAGTCGGCAATCAGCCCCAGCATTTT. Translation: CASSEAVGNQPQHF.

The V gene is TRBV27, the J gene TRBJ1-5; D uncertain. Trimming took 1 base from V and 6 from J, leaving 7 bases between them. The CDR3 totals 13 residues. Germline-derived CDR1 and CDR2 are MNHEY and SMNVEV (reference sequence). As DNA, the CDR3 is TGTGCCAGCAGTTTATTGATAGGTCAGCCCCAGCATTTT. It encodes CASSLLIGQPQHF.

This chain uses TRBV11-2 with TRBJ2-1; D unresolved. CDR1 and CDR2 from the germline V gene are SGHAT and FQNNGV. The CDR3 extends over 13 amino acids. The germline V and J ends were trimmed by 8 bases and 8 bases, with 16 bases remaining between them. CDR3 sequence: CASGLFGFDEQFF. The CDR3 DNA follows: TGTGCCAGCGGCCTGTTTGGGTTCGATGAGCAGTTCTTC.

The chain carries TRBV4-3 and TRBJ2-2; D might be TRBD2 (5 bases). Germline lookup yields CDR1 LGHNA and CDR2 YSLEER. The ends were cut back, 1 base at V and 2 bases at J, with 17 bases in the middle. This CDR3 comprises 18 residues. The CDR3 sequence: CASSQVVPGWGNTGELFF. In DNA form, the CDR3 reads TGCGCCAGCAGCCAAGTTGTTCCGGGGTGGGGAAACACCGGGGAGCTGTTTTTT.

This clonotype was counted only a few times. It may be a read error: a sequence one base away is much more abundant. The rearrangement links TRBV7-9 to TRBJ2-7; unclear D gene. The CDR3 runs to 12 residues. CDR1 is SEHNR, CDR2 FQNEAQ, per germline (reference sequence). V was shortened by 5 bases and J by 0 bases, with 5 bases between the two germline ends. CDR3 bases: TGTGCCAGCAGCGGGATCTCCTACGAGCAGTACTTC. This encodes CASSGISYEQYF.

This rearrangement joins TRBV20-1 to TRBJ1-2, with 7 bases aligning to TRBD1. The CDR3 is made up of 13 amino acids. V dropped 3 bases and J dropped 5; count of bases not matched to a gene: 6. CDR1 and CDR2 from the germline V gene are DFQATT and SNEGSKA (reference sequence). CDR3 sequence: CSARGGQTYGYTF. CDR3 DNA sequence: TGCAGTGCTAGGGGGGGACAGACTTATGGCTACACCTTC.

This clonotype was detected only a few times. J is TRBJ2-7 and V is TRBV12-3 or TRBV12-4; tentatively, D is TRBD1 (6 bases). The CDR3 is 14 amino acids. Trimming cost V 5 bases and J 3 bases, with 14 bases left between them. In nucleotides, the CDR3 is TGTGCCAGCAGTACCTCGACAGGTAGCTACGAGCAGTACTTC. This translates into CASSTSTGSYEQYF.

This chain uses TRBV29-1 with TRBJ2-3, with 11 bases fitting TRBD2. The V gene end was trimmed by 4 bases and the J gene end by 6 bases; junction bases not matched to a gene: 3. The germline gives CDR1 SQVTM, CDR2 ANQGSEA. This CDR3 region has 13 residues. In DNA form, the CDR3 reads TGCAGCGTTGTAGCGGGGGGGTCCGATACGCAGTATTTT. As protein: CSVVAGGSDTQYF.

Concerning this clonotype: The junction and the germline gene differ at one end; a read error may be behind it. This sequence joins TRBV6-6 and TRBJ2-5, with D possibly being TRBD1 (5 bases). Germline CDR1 and CDR2: MNHNY and SVGAGI (reference sequence). This CDR3 has 12 amino acids. The CDR3 is CASSYIRDPQNF. The CDR3 bases are TGTGCCAGCAGTTACATCAGGGATCCCCAGAACTTC.

The J gene is TRBJ2-5, the V gene TRBV2, with TRBD2 as a possible D gene (6 bases). Germline loops: CDR1 SNHLY, CDR2 FYNNEI. The CDR3 extends over 14 amino acids. The V end was cut by 4 bases, the J end by 7 bases, with 16 bases between. The chain's CDR3 is CASSGGGGIRTQYF. CDR3 in DNA: TGTGCCAGCAGTGGAGGTGGAGGGATCAGGACCCAGTACTTC.

The chain employs TRBV10-3 and TRBJ2-7; tentatively, D is TRBD1 or TRBD2 (5 bases each). The CDR3 is made up of 15 amino acids. Trimming took 0 bases from V and 2 from J, leaving 11 bases between them. The germline V gene encodes CDR1 ENHRY and CDR2 SYGVKD. The CDR3 nucleotides are TGTGCCATCAGTGAGTCTGGGCAGGGACCCTACGAGCAGTACTTC. Its translation is CAISESGQGPYEQYF.